The clone carrying this T cell receptor beta chain has a count of ten or more. These data belong to a study of early T cells in non-severe SARS-CoV-2 infection. The trim removed 6 bases at V and 0 bases at J, leaving 7 bases unmatched. The germline V gene has CDR1 DFQATT and CDR2 SNEGSKA (reference sequence). The CDR3 spans 15 residues. Using its own MiXCR run on the 5' RACE reads, TCRdb lists one record per CDR3 protein. Among tens of thousands of distinct CDR3 sequences listed, 4.5% to 7.5% were seen once. Sequencing used whole blood, obtained at baseline. The chain uses TRBV20-1 and TRBJ1-1; TRBD1 matches at 10 bases. This sequence was found in an adult who was a healthcare worker with PCR-confirmed SARS-CoV-2 infection or an uninfected control (not recorded which). CDR3 amino acids: CSATGQGIVNTEAFF. DNA for the CDR3: TGCAGTGCGACGGGACAGGGGATCGTGAACACTGAAGCTTTCTTT.